The entry below gives a single TCR beta chain sequence along with its context. CDR3 size: 12 residues. The ends were cut back, 11 bases at V and 4 bases at J, with 14 bases in the middle. CDR1 is MNHEY, CDR2 SMNVEV, per germline (reference sequence). This entry belongs to a study of blood T cell repertoires in COVID-19. Produced via immunoSEQ multiplex PCR; TCRdb's table is partial and in-frame only. The sample lists roughly 31,000 clones; nearly 90% were seen once. Material for sequencing was peripheral blood. The sequence was obtained from a man aged 55 to 69 with active COVID-19. This chain links TRBV27 with TRBJ1-2, with D unclear. The CDR3: CAAGPEPYGYTF. For the CDR3, the DNA is TGTGCCGCGGGCCCGGAACCCTATGGCTACACCTTC.